This T cell receptor (beta chain) was documented in a study of CD8+CD57+ T cells in acquired aplastic anemia. For sequencing, patients were chosen who had shown expansion of CD8+CD57+ cells by flow cytometry. At blood sampling, none of the patients had yet received therapy. CDR1 and CDR2 (germline): SGDLS, YYNGEE. V was pared by 10 bases and J by 7 bases, with 17 bases between. The CDR3 length is 12 residues. CDR3 and TCR beta VDJ profiling relied on genomic DNA as the template. Each CDR3 protein is one row after TCRdb ran MiXCR on the reads. This table holds fewer than 300,000 distinct CDR3 sequences, approximately 79% found once.

This chain connects TRBV9 to TRBJ2-5; D perhaps matches TRBD2 (7 bases). The clonotype was recovered from a human donor with aplastic anemia. Sequenced input: sorted CD4+, CD8+, or CD8+CD57+ T cells (not recorded which) from PBMCs. CDR3: CAGRGAGATQYF. The CDR3 bases are TGTGCCGGCCGGGGGGCTGGGGCGACCCAGTACTTC.